This T cell receptor beta chain was obtained from a study of cytomegalovirus exposure and HLA in healthy donors. J gave up 8 bases and V 6 bases, and 8 bases lay outside the gene matches. The V gene's germline CDR1 is LNHDA and CDR2 SQIVND (reference sequence). CDR3 length: 14 amino acids. Those who donated were healthy bone marrow donors. The PCR contained 60 Vbeta and 13 Jbeta primers. Under the authors' procedure: In a later analysis, of tens of millions of unique beta chains, 9 million to 11 million appeared in at least two donors. Using immunoSEQ multiplex PCR, the repertoire was profiled, and TCRdb retains in-frame clones only, with some absent. Clone size and V and J calls were adopted from that table, with D and trimming inferred from the DNA. Here the sample table reports some 130,000 clones.

This chain links TRBV19 with TRBJ1-1, with TRBD1 matching over 11 bases. This clonotype originated in a woman in her forties in good health and CMV-seropositive. The source material was PBMCs. In DNA form, the CDR3 reads TGTGCCAGTAGACCCGGACAGGGGGCCATAGAAGCTTTCTTT. Its protein is CASRPGQGAIEAFF.